The 5 T cell receptor beta chains listed next were all sequenced from one sample in a study of vaccination and CD4 T cells after COVID-19. No antigen has been assigned to these receptors. The Oncomine TCR Beta short-read assay sequenced DNA from cultured CD4+ T cells. TCRdb redid the calling of the PCR reads with MiXCR, one entry per CDR3 protein. The sample lists about 1,600 distinct CDR3 sequences; about 80% were seen once. The treatment denotes: approximately 11-day PBMC culture with coronavirus spike peptide pools or control peptides (ViraFEST assay). The starting material was CD4+ T cells from blood, cultured in vitro, obtained after SARS-CoV-2 vaccination. The source of these receptors is a human donor who had recovered from COVID-19.

V gene TRBV9 combines with J gene TRBJ2-5; D is uncertain. The CDR3 is made up of 14 amino acids. Germline V gives CDR1 SGDLS, CDR2 YYNGEE. V lost 4 bases to trimming and J lost 5 bases, with 15 bases between them. CDR3 loop: CASSFGGQGETQYF. The DNA of the CDR3 is TGTGCCAGCAGCTTCGGTGGCCAAGGGGAGACCCAGTACTTC. Using reference TRBV9 and TRBJ2-5 for the parts outside the CDR3, the full variable domain is DSGVTQTPKHLITATGQRVTLRCSPRSGDLSVYWYQQSLDQGLQFLIQYYNGEERAKGNILERFSAQQFPDLHSELNLSSLELGDSALYFCASSFGGQGETQYFGPGTRLLVL.

The sample holds one count of this clonotype. The V call is TRBV15, the J call TRBJ2-5; D remains unclear. Deletions cut 0 bases from V and 9 bases from J, with 11 bases between. The CDR3 contains 13 residues. CDR1 and CDR2 from the germline V gene are LNHNV and YYDKDF (reference sequence). The CDR3 sequence: CATSRDEVQAQYF. The CDR3 DNA is TGTGCCACCAGCAGAGATGAAGTTCAGGCCCAGTACTTC.

This clonotype was picked up one time. V is TRBV6-1 and J is TRBJ1-5; D is ambiguous. The V gene lost 7 bases and the J gene lost 0 bases, with 10 bases spanning the gap. The CDR3 runs to 14 residues. From germline, CDR1 is MNHNS and CDR2 SASEGT. The CDR3 reads CASTDGNSNQPQHF. The CDR3 DNA is TGTGCCAGCACTGACGGTAATAGCAATCAGCCCCAGCATTTT.

The rearrangement joins TRBV20-1 to TRBJ1-1, with D perhaps TRBD1 (5 bases). V was clipped by 5 bases and J by 7 bases, with 17 bases between them. The germline V gene has CDR1 DFQATT and CDR2 SNEGSKA (reference sequence). This CDR3 is built from 13 residues. As DNA, the CDR3 is TGCAGTGCTCCTCGGTCCGGGGGGGGTGAAGCTTTCTTT. This translates into CSAPRSGGGEAFF.

The V gene is TRBV6-2 or TRBV6-3, the J gene TRBJ2-3; D gene uncertain. The V end lost 5 bases, the J end lost 0 bases, and 9 bases lay between the germline ends. The CDR3 is made up of 14 amino acids. Looked up from germline, CDR1 is MNHEY and CDR2 is SVGEGT. In nucleotides, the CDR3 is TGTGCCAGCAGTCCCGTCAGTAGCACAGATACGCAGTATTTT. Encoded protein: CASSPVSSTDTQYF.